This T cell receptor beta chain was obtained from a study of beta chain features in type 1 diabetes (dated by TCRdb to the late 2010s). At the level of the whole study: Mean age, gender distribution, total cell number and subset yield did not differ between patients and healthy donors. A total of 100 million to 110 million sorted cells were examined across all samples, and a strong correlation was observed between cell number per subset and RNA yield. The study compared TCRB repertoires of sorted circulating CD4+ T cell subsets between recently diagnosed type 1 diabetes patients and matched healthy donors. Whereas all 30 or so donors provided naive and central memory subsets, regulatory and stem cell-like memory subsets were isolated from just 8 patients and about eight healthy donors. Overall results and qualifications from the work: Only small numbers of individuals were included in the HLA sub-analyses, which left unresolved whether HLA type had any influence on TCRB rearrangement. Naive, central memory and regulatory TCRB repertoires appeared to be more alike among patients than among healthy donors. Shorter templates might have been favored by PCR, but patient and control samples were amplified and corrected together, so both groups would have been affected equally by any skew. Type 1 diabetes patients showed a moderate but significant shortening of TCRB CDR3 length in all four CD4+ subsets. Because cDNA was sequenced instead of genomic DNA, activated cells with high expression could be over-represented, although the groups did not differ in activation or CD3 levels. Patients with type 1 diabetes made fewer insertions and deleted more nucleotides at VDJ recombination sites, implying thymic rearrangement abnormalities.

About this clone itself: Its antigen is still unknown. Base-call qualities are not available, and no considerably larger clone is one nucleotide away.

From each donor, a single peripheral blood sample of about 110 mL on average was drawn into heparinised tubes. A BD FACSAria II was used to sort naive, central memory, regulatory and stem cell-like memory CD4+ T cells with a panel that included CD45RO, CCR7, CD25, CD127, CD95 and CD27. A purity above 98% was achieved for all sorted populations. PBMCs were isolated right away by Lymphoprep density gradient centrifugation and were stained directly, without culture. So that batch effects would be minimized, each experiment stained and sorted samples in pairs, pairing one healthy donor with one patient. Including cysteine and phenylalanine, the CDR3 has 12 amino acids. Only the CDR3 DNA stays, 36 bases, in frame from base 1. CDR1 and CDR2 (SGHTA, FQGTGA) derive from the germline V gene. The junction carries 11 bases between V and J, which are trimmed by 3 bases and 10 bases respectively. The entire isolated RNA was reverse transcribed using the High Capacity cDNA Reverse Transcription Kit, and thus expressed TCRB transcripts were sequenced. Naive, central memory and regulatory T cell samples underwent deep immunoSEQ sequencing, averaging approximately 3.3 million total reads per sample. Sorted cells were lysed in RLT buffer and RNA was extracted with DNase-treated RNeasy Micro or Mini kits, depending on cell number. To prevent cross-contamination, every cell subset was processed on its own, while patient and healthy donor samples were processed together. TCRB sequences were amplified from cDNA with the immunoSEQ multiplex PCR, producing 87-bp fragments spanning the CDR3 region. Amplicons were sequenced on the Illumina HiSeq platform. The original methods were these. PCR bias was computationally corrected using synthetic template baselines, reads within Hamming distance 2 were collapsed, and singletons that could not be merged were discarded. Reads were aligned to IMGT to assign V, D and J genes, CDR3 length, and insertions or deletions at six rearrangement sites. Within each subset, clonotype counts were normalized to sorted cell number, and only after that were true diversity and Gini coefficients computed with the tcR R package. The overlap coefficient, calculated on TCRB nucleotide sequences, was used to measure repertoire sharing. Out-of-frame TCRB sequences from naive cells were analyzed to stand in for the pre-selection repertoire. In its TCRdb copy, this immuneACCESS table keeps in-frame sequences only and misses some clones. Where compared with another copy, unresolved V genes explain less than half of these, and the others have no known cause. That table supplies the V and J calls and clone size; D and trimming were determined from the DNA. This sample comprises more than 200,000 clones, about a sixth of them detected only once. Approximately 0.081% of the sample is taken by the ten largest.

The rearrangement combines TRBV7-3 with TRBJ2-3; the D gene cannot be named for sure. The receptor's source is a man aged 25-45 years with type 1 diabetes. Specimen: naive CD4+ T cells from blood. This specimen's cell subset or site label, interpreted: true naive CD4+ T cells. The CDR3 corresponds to CASSFPSGAQYF. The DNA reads TGTGCCAGCAGCTTCCCGAGTGGAGCGCAGTATTTT. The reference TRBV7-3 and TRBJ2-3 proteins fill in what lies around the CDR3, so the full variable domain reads GAGVSQTPSNKVTEKGKYVELRCDPISGHTALYWYRQSLGQGPEFLIYFQGTGAADDSGLPNDRFFAVRPEGSVSTLKIQRTERGDSAVYLCASSFPSGAQYFGPGTRLTVL.